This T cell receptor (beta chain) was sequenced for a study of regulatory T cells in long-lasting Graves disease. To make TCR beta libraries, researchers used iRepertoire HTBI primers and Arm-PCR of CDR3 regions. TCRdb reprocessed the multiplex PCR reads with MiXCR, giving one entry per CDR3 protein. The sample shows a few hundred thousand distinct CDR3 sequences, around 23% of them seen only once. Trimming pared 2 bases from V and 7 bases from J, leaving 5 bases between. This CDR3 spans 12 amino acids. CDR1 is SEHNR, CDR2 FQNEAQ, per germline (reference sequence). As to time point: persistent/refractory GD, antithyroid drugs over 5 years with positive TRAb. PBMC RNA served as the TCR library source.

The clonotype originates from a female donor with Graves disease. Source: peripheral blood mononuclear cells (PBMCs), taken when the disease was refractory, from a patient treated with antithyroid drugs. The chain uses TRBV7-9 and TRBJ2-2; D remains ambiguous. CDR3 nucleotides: TGTGCCAGCAGCTTATTGGTCGGGGAGCTGTTTTTT. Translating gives CASSLLVGELFF.